This T cell receptor (beta chain) derives from a study of T cell clusters in autoimmune cytopenias. Study-wide background: The median distinct TRB clonotype count was approximately 2,400 per sample, from a median approximately 52,000 reads.

TRB was amplified from 250 ng of peripheral blood genomic DNA per sample. TRB was amplified by touch-down multiplex PCR, primer pools A and B combined. One entry per CDR3 protein, without DNA, is what TCRdb gives after re-calling the multiplex PCR reads. The sample spans 2,500 to 3,000 distinct CDR3 sequences; the ten largest clones claim 11%. Study-wide findings and caveats: TRB repertoire shifts in secondary cytopenia and chronic lymphocytic leukemia mostly reflected lymphoma, not autoimmunity.

This CDR3 is built from 18 residues. As to this clonotype: Its specificity is not known.

Sample: peripheral blood. This receptor was identified in a human donor with an autoimmune cytopenia or autoimmune hepatitis (not recorded which). The chain combines TRBV12-3 or TRBV12-4 with TRBJ2-1; TCRdb returns TRBD2, unconfirmable since there is no DNA. The CDR3 sequence is CASSLPVAGLANYNEQFF.